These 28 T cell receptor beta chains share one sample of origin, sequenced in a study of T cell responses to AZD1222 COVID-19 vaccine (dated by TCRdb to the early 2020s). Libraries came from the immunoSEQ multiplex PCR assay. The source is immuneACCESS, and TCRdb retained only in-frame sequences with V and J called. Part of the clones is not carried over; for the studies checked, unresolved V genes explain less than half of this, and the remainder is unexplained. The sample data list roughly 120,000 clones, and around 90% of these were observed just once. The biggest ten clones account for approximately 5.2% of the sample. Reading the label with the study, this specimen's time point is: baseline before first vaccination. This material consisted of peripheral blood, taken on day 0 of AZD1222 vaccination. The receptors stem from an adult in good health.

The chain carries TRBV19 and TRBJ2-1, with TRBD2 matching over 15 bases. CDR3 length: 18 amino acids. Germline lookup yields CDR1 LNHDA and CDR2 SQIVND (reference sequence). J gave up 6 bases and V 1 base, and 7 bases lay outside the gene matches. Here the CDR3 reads CASSIAGLAGGGANEQFF. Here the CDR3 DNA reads TGTGCCAGTAGTATAGCGGGACTAGCGGGAGGAGGGGCCAATGAGCAGTTCTTC. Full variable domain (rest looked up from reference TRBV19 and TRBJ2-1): DGGITQSPKYLFRKEGQNVTLSCEQNLNHDAMYWYRQDPGQGLRLIYYSQIVNDFQKGDIAEGYSVSREKKESFPLTVTSAQKNPTAFYLCASSIAGLAGGGANEQFFGPGTRLTVL.

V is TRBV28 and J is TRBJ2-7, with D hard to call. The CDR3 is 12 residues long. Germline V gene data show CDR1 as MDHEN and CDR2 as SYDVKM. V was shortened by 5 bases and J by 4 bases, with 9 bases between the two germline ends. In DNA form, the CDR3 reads TGTGCCAGCAGTCCCGGGTGGTACGAGCAGTACTTC. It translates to CASSPGWYEQYF.

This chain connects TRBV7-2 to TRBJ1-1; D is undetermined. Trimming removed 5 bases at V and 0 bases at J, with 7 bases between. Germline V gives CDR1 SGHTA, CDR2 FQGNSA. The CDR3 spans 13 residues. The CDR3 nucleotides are TGTGCCAGCAGCCGACTGATGAACACTGAAGCTTTCTTT. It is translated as CASSRLMNTEAFF.

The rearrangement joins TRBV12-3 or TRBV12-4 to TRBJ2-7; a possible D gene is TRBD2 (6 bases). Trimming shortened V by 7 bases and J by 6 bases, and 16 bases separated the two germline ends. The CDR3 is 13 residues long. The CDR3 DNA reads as TGTGCCAGCACCGACTGGGGGGTGAGCGAGCAGTACTTC. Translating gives CASTDWGVSEQYF.

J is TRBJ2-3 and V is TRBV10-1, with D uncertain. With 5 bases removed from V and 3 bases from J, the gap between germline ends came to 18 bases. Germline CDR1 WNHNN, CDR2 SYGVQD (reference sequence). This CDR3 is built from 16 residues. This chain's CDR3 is CASSSLSAETTDTQYF. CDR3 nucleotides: TGCGCCAGCAGTTCCTTATCGGCCGAAACGACAGATACGCAGTATTTT.

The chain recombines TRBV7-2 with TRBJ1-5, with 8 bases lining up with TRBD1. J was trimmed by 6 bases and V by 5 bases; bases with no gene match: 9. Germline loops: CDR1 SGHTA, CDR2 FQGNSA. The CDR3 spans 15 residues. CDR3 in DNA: TGTGCCAGCAGCCCCTACCGACAGGGGAGTCAGCCCCAGCATTTT. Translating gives CASSPYRQGSQPQHF.

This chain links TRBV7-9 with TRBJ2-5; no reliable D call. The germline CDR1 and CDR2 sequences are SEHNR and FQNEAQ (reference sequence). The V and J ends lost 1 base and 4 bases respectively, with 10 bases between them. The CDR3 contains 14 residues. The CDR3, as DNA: TGTGCCAGCAGCTTAGTTTCGGTACCAGAGACCCAGTACTTC. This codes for CASSLVSVPETQYF.

CDR3: CAGQKQAHYGYTF. Here the CDR3 DNA reads TGTGCCGGACAAAAACAGGCCCACTATGGCTACACCTTC. V and J are TRBV28 and TRBJ1-2, with D tentatively TRBD1 (5 bases). The ends were cut back, 11 bases at V and 3 bases at J, with 16 bases in the middle. The CDR3 extends over 13 amino acids. Germline V gene lookup returns CDR1 MDHEN and CDR2 SYDVKM.

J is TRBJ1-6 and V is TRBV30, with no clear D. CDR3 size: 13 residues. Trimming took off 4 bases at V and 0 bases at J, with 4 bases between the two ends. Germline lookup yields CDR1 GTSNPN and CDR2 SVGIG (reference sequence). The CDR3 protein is CAWTISYNSPLHF. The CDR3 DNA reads TGTGCCTGGACTATCTCCTATAATTCACCCCTCCACTTT.

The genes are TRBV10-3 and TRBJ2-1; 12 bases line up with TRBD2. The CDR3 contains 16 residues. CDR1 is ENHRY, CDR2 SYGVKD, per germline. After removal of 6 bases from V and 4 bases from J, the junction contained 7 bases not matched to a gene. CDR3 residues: CAISEGLAGSYNEQFF. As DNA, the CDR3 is TGTGCCATCAGCGAGGGACTAGCGGGCAGTTACAATGAGCAGTTCTTC.

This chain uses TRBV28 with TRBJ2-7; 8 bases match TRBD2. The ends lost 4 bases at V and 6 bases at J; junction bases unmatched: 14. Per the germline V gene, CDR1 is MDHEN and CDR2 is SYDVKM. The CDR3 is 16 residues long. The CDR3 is CASSSQSGSFWGEQYF. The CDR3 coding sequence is TGTGCCAGCAGTTCGCAGAGCGGGAGCTTTTGGGGCGAGCAGTACTTC.

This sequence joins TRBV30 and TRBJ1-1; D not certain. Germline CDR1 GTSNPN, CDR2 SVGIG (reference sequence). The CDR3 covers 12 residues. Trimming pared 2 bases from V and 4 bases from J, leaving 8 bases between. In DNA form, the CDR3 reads TGTGCCTGGAGTCGAGGGCCCACTGAAGCTTTCTTT. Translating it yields CAWSRGPTEAFF.

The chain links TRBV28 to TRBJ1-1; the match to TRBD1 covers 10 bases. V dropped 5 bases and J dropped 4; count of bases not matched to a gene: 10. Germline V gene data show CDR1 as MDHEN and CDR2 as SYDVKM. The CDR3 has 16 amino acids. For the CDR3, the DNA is TGTGCCAGCAGTCGCTGGGACAGGGGAAGTTCCACTGAAGCTTTCTTT. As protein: CASSRWDRGSSTEAFF.

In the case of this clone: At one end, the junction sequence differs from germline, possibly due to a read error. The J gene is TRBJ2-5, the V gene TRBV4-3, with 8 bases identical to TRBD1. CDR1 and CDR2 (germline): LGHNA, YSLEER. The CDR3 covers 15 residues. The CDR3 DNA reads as TGCGCCAGCAGCCAAGACCCCAGGGGGCAAGCGACCCAGTACTTC. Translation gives CASSQDPRGQATQYF.

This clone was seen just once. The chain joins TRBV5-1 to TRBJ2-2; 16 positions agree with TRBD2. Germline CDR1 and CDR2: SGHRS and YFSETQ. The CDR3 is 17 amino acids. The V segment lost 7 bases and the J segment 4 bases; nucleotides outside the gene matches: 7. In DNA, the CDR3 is TGCGCCAGCCCCGGGACTAGCGGGGGGGATGGCACCGGGGAGCTGTTTTTT. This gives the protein CASPGTSGGDGTGELFF. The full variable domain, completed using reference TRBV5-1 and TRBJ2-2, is KAGVTQTPRYLIKTRGQQVTLSCSPISGHRSVSWYQQTPGQGLQFLFEYFSETQRNKGNFPGRFSGRQFSNSRSEMNVSTLELGDSALYLCASPGTSGGDGTGELFFGEGSRLTVL.

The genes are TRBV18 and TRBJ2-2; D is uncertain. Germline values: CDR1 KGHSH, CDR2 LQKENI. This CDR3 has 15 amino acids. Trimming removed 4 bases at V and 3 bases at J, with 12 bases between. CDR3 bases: TGTGCCAGCTCACTTGGATCCCCGGACACCGGGGAGCTGTTTTTT. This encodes CASSLGSPDTGELFF.

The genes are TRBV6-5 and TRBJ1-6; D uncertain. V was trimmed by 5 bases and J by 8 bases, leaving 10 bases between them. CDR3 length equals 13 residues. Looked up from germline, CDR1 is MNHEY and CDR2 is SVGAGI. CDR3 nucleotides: TGTGCCAGCAGTACACGGACCGATTCACCCCTCCACTTT. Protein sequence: CASSTRTDSPLHF.

The CDR3 loop is CASSSGLAGYYEQYF. In DNA form, the CDR3 reads TGTGCCAGCAGCTCCGGACTAGCGGGATACTACGAGCAGTACTTC. The chain joins TRBV11-3 to TRBJ2-7, with 12 bases identical to TRBD2. The CDR3 length is 15 residues. Germline lookup yields CDR1 SGHNT and CDR2 YENEEA. Germline trimming cut 4 bases from V and 3 bases from J; bases unmatched to any gene: 4. The whole variable domain, remainder taken from reference TRBV11-3 and TRBJ2-7, is EAGVVQSPRYKIIEKKQPVAFWCNPISGHNTLYWYLQNLGQGPELLIRYENEEAVDDSQLPKDRFSAERLKGVDSTLKIQPAELGDSAVYLCASSSGLAGYYEQYFGPGTRLTVT.

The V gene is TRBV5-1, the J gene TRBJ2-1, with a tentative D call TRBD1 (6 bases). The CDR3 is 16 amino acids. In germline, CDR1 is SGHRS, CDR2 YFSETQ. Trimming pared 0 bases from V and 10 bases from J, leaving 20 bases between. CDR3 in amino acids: CASSLDLTGGAKEQFF. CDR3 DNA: TGCGCCAGCAGCTTGGATCTGACAGGCGGCGCGAAGGAGCAGTTCTTC.

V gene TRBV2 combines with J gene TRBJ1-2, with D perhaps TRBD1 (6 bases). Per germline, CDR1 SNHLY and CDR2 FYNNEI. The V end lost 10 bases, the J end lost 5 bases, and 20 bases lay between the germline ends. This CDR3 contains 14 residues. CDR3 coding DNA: TGTGCCACCAAACAGGGAGACGGGTTATATGGCTACACCTTC. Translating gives CATKQGDGLYGYTF.

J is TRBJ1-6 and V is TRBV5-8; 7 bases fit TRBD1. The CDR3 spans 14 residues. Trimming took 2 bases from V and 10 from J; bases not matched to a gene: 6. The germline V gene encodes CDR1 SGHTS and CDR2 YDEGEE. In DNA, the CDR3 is TGTGCCAGCAGCTTTACAGGGGTCTACTCACCCCTCCACTTT. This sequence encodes CASSFTGVYSPLHF.

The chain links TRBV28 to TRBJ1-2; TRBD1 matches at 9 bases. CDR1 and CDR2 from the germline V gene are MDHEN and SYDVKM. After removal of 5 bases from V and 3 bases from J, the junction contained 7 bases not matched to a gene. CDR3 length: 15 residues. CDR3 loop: CASSPDRGIHYGYTF. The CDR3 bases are TGTGCCAGCAGTCCGGACAGGGGAATTCACTATGGCTACACCTTC.

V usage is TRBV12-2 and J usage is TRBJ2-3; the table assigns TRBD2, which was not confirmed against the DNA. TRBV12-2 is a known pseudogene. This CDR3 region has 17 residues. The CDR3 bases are TGTGCAAGTCGCTTAGTGACTAGCGGGAGGGTTACAGATACGCAGTATTTT. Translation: CASRLVTSGRVTDTQYF.

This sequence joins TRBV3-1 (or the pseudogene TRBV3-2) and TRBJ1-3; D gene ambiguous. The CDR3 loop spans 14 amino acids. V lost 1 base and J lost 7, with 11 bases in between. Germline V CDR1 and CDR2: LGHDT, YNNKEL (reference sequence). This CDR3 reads CASSQGIARNTIYF. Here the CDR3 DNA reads TGTGCCAGCAGCCAAGGAATAGCCCGGAACACCATATATTTT.

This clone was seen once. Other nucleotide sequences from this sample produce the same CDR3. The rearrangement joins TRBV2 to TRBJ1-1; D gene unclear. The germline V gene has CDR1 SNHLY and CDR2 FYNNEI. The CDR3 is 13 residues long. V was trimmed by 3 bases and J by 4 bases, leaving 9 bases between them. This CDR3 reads CASSEVEGTEAFF. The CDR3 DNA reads TGTGCCAGCAGTGAGGTCGAGGGCACTGAAGCTTTCTTT.

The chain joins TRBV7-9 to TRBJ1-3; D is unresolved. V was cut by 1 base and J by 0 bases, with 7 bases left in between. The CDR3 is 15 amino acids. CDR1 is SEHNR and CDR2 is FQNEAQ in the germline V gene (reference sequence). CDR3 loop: CASSLGRDSGNTIYF. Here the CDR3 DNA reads TGTGCCAGCAGCTTAGGACGGGACTCTGGAAACACCATATATTTT.

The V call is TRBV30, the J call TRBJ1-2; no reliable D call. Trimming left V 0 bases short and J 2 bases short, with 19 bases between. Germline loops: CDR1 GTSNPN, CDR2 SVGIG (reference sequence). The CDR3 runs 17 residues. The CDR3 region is CAWSVPRTSPGNYGYTF. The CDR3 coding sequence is TGTGCCTGGAGTGTCCCACGGACTTCTCCAGGAAACTATGGCTACACCTTC. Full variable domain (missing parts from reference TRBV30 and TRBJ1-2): SQTIHQWPATLVQPVGSPLSLECTVEGTSNPNLYWYRQAAGRGLQLLFYSVGIGQISSEVPQNLSASRPQDRQFILSSKKLLLSDSGFYLCAWSVPRTSPGNYGYTFGSGTRLTVV.

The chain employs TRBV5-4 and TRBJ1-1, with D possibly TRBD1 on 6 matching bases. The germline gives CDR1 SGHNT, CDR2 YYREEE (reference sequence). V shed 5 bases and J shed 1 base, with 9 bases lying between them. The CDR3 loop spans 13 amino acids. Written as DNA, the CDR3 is TGTGCCAGCAGACAGGGCTGGAACACTGAAGCTTTCTTT. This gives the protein CASRQGWNTEAFF.